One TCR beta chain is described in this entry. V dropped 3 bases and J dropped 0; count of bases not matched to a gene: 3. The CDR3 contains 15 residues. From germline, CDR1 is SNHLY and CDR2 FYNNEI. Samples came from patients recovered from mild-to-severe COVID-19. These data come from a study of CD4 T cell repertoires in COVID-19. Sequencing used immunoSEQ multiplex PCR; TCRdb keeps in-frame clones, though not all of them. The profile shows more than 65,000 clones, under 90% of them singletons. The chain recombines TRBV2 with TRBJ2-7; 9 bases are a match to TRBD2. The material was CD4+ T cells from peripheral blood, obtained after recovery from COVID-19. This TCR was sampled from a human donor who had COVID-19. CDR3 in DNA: TGTGCCAGCAGTGATTTGACTAGCGGCTCCTACGAGCAGTACTTC. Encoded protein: CASSDLTSGSYEQYF.